This T cell receptor (beta chain) was sequenced in a study of beta chain features in type 1 diabetes. As for this clone: Its antigen remains unidentified.

Study findings and constraints: Shortening of TCRB CDR3s, moderate but significant, appeared in all four CD4+ subsets of Type 1 diabetes patients. The naive, central memory and Treg TCRB repertoires of patients appeared to be more similar to one another than those of healthy donors.

Since all of the isolated RNA was reverse transcribed, expressed TCRB transcripts were what got sequenced. Libraries were prepared by immunoSEQ multiplex PCR; TCRdb keeps only in-frame clonotypes and omits some of them. Of some 660,000 clones listed, more than 12% are singletons. With 0 bases removed from V and 5 bases from J, the gap between germline ends came to 10 bases. This CDR3 region has 13 residues. In germline, CDR1 is GTSNPN, CDR2 SVGIG (reference sequence). The chain couples TRBV30 to TRBJ2-5; D is perhaps TRBD2 (6 bases). Source material: naive CD4+ T cells from blood. The TCR comes from a man aged 18 to 35 with type 1 diabetes. CDR3 in amino acids: CAWSVTGAETQYF. DNA for the CDR3: TGTGCCTGGAGTGTAACGGGAGCGGAGACCCAGTACTTC. Variable domain in full (rest from reference TRBV30 and TRBJ2-5): SQTIHQWPATLVQPVGSPLSLECTVEGTSNPNLYWYRQAAGRGLQLLFYSVGIGQISSEVPQNLSASRPQDRQFILSSKKLLLSDSGFYLCAWSVTGAETQYFGPGTRLLVL.